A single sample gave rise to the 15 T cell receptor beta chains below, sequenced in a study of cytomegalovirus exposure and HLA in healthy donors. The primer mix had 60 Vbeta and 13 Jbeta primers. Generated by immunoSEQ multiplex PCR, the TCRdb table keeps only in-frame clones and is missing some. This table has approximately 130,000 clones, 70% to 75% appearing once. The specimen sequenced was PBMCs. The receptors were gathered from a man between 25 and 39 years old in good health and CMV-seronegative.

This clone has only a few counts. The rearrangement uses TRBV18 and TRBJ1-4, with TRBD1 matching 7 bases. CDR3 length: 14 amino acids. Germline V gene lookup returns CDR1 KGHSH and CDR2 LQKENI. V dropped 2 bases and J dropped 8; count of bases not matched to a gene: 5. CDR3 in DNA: TGTGCCAGCTCACCAGACAGGGTGAACGAAAAACTGTTTTTT. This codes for CASSPDRVNEKLFF.

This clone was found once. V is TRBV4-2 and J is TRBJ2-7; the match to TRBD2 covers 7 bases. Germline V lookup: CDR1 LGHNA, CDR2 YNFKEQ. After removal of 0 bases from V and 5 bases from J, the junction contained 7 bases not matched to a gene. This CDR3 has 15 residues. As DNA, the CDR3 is TGTGCCAGCAGCCAAGATCCGGGACTATCGGACGAGCAGTACTTC. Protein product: CASSQDPGLSDEQYF.

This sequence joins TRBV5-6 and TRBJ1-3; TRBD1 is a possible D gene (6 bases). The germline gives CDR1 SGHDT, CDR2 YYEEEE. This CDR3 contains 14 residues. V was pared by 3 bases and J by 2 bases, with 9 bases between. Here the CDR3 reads CASSSNRAGNTIYF. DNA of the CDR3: TGTGCCAGCAGCTCAAACAGGGCTGGAAACACCATATATTTT.

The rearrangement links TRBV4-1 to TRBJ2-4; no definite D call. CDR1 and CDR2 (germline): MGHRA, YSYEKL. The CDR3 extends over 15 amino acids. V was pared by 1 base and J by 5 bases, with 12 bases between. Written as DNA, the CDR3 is TGCGCCAGCAGCCAAGGGGCCGGATCGCAAAACATTCAGTACTTC. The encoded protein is CASSQGAGSQNIQYF.

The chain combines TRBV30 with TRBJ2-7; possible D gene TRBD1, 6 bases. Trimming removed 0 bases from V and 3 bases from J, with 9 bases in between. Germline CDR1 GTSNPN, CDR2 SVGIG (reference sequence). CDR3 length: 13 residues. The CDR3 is CAWSVQGVYEQYF. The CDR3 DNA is TGTGCCTGGAGTGTACAGGGTGTCTACGAGCAGTACTTC.

CDR3 sequence reads: CASGSGILDTQYF. The CDR3 DNA follows: TGTGCCAGCGGCTCAGGGATCTTGGATACGCAGTATTTT. This chain joins TRBV6-1 and TRBJ2-3; D is possibly TRBD1 (5 bases). Germline-derived CDR1 and CDR2 are MNHNS and SASEGT. This CDR3 region has 13 residues. The germline V and J ends were trimmed by 8 bases and 6 bases, with 15 bases remaining between them.

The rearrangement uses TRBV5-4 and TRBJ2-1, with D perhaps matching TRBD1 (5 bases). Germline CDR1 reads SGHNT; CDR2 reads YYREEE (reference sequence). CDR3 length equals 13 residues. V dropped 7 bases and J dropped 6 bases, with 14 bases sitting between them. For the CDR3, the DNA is TGTGCCAGCGAGGCGGCAGGGCTCAATGAGCAGTTCTTC. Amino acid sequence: CASEAAGLNEQFF.

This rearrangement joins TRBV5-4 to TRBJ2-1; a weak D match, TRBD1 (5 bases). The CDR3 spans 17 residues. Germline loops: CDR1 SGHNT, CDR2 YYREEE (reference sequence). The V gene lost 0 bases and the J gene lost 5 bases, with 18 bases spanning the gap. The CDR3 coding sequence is TGTGCCAGCAGCTTGGCCTATTCAGGGCCCCAACACAATGAGCAGTTCTTC. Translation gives CASSLAYSGPQHNEQFF.

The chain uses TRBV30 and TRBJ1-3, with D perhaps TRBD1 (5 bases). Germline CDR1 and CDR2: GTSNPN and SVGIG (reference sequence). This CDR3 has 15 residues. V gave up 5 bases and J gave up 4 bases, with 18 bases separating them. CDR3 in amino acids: CAWARGGVRGNTIYF. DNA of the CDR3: TGTGCCTGGGCCCGCGGGGGGGTGCGCGGAAACACCATATATTTT.

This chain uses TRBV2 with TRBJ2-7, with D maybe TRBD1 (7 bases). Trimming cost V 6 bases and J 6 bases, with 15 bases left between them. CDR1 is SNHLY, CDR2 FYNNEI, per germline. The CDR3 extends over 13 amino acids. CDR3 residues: CASREGQFFEQYF. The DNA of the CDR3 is TGTGCCAGCAGGGAGGGACAGTTCTTCGAGCAGTACTTC.

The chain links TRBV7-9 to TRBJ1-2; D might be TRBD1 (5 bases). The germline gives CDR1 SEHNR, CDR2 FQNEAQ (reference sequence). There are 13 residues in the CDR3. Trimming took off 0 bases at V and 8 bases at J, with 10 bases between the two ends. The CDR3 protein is CASSLAGGVGYTF. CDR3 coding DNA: TGTGCCAGCAGCTTAGCGGGGGGTGTCGGCTACACCTTC.

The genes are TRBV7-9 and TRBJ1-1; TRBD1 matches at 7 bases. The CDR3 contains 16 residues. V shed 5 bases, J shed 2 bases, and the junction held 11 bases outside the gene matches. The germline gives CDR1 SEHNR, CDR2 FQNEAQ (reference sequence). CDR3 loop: CASSPTPGQANTEAFF. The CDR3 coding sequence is TGTGCCAGCAGCCCAACCCCCGGACAGGCCAACACTGAAGCTTTCTTT.

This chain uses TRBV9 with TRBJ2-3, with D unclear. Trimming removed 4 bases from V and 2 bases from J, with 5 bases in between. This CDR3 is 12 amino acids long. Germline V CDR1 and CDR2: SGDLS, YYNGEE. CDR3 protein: CASSLNTDTQYF. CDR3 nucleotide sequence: TGTGCCAGCAGCCTTAACACAGATACGCAGTATTTT. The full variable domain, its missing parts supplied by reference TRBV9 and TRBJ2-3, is DSGVTQTPKHLITATGQRVTLRCSPRSGDLSVYWYQQSLDQGLQFLIQYYNGEERAKGNILERFSAQQFPDLHSELNLSSLELGDSALYFCASSLNTDTQYFGPGTRLTVL.

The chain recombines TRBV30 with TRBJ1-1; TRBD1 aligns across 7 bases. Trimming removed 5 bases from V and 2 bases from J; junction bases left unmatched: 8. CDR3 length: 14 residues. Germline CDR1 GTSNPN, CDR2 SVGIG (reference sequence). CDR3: CAWSKGGLNTEAFF. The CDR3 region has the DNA TGTGCCTGGTCTAAAGGGGGCTTAAACACTGAAGCTTTCTTT.

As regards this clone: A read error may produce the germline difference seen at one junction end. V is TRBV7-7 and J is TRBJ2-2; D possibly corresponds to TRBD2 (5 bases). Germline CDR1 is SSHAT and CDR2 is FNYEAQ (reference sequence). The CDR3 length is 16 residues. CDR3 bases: TGTGCTAGCAGCCCCGACTACTCGGCGAACACCGGGGAGCTGTTTTTT. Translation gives CASSPDYSANTGELFF.